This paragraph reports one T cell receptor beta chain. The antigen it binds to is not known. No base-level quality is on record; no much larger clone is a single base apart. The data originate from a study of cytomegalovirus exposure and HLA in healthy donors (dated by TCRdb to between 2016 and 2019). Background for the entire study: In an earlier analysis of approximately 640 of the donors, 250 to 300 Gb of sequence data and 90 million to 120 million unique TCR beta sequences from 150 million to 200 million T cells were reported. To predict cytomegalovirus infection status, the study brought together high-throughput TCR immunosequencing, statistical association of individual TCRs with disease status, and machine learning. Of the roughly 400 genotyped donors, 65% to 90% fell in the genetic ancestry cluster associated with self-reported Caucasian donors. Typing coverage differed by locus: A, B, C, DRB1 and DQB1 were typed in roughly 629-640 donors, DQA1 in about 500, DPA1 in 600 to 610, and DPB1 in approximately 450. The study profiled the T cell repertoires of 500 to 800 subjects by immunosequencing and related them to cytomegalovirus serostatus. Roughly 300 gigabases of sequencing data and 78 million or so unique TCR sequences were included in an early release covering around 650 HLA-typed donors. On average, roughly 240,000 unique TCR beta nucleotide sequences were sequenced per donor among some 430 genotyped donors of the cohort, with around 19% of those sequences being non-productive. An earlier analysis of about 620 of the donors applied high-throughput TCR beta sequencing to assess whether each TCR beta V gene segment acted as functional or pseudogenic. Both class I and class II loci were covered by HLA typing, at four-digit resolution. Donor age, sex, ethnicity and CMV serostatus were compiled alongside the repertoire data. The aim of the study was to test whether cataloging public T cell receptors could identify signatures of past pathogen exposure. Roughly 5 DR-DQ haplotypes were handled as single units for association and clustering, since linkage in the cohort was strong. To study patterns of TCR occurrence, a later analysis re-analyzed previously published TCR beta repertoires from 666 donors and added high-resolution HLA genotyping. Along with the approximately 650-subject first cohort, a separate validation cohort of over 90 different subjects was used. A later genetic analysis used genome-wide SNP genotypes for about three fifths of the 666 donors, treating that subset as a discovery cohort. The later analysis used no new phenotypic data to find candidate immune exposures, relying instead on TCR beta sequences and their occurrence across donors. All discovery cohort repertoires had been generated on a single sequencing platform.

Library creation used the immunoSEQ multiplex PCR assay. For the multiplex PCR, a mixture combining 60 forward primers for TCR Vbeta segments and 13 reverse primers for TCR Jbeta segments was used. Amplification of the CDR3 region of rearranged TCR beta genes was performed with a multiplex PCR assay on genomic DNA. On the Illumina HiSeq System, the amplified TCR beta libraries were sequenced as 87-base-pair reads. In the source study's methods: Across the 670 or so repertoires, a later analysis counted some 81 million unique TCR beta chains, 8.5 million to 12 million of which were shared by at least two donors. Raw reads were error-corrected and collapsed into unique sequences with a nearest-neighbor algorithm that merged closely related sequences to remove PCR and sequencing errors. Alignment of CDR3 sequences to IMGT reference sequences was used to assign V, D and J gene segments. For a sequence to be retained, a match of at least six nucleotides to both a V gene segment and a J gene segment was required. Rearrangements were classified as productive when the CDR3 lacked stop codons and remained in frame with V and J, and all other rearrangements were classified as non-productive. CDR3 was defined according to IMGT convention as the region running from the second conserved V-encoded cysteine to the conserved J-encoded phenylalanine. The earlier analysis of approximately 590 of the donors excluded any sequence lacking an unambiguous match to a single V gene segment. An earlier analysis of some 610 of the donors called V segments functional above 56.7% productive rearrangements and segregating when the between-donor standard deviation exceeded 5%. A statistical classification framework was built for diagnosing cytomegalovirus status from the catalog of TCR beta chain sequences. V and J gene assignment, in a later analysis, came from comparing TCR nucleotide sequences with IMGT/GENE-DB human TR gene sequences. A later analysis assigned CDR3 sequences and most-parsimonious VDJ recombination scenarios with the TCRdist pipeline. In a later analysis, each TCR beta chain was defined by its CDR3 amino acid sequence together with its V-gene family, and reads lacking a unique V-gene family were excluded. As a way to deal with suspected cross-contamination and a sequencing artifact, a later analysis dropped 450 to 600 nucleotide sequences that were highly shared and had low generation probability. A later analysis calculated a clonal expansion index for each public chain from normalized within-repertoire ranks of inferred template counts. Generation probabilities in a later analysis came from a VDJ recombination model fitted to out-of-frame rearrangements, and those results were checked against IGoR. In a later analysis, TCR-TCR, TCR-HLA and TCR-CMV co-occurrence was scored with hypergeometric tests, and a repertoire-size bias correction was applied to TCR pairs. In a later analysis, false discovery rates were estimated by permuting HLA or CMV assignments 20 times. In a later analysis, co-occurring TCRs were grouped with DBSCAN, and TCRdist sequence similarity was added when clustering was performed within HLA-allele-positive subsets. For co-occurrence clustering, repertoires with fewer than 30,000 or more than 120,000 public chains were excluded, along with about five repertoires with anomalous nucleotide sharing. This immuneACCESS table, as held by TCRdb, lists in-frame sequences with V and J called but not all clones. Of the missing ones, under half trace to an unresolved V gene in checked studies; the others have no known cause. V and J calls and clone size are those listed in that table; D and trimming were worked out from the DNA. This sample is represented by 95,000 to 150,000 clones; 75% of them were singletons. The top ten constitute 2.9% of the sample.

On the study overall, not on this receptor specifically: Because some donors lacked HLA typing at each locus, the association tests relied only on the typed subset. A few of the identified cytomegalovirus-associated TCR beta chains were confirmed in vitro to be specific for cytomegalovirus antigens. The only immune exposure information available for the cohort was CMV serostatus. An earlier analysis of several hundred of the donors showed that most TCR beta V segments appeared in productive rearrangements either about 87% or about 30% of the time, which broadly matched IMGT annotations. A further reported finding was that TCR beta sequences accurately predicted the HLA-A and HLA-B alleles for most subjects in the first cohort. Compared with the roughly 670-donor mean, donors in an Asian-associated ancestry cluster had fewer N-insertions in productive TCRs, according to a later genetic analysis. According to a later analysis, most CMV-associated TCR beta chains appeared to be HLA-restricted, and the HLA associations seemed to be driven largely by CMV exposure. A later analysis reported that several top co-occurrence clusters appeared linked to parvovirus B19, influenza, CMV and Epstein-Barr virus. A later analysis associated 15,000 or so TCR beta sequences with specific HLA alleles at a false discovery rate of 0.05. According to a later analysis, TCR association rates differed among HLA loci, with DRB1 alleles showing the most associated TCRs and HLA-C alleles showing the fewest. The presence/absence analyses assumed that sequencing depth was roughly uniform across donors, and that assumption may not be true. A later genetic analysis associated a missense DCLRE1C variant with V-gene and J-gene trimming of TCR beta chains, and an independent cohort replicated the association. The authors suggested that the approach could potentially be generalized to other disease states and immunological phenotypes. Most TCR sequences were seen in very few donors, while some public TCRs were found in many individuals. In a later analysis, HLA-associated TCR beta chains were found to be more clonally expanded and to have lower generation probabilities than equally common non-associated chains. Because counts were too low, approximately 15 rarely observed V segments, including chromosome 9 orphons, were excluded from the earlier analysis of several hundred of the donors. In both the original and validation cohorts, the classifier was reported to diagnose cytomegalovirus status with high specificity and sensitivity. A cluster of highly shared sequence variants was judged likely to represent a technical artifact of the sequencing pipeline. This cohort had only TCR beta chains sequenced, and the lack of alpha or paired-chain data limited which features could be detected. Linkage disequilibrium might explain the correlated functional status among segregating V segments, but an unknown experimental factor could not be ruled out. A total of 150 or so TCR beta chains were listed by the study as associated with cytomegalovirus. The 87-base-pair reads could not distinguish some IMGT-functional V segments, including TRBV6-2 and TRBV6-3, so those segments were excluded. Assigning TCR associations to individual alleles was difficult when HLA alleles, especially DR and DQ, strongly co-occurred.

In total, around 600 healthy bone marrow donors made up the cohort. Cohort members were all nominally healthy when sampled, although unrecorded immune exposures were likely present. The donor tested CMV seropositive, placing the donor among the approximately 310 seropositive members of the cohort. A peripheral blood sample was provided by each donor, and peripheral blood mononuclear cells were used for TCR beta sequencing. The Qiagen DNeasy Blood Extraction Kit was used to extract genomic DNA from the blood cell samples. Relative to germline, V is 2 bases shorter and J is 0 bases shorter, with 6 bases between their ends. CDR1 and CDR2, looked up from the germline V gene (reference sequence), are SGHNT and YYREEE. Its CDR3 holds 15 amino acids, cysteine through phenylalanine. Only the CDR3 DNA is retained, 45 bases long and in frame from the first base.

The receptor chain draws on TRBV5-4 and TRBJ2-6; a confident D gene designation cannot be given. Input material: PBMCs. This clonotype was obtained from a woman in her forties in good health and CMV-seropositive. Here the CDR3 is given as CASSLDTSGANVLTF. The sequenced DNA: TGTGCCAGCAGCTTAGACACCTCTGGGGCCAACGTCCTGACTTTC.